This T cell receptor beta chain was identified in a study of PD-L1 blockade in urothelial cancer. Study information: Of prior chemotherapy regimens, patients had received between 0 and 3. The median number of T cells present in blood samples was about 140,000.

Time point here: pretreatment peripheral blood. Germline V gene lookup returns CDR1 MNHNS and CDR2 SASEGT. There are 17 residues in the CDR3. The V end lost 1 base, the J end lost 4 bases, and 19 bases lay between the germline ends. The protocol was immunoSEQ multiplex PCR, while the TCRdb copy is restricted to in-frame clones and leaves out a portion. This sample has just over 50,000 clones, with 75% found just once. This material consisted of PBMCs, taken around atezolizumab (anti-PD-L1) treatment. This chain uses TRBV6-1 with TRBJ2-5; D might be TRBD1 (6 bases). The TCR was taken from a man in his 70s with urothelial cancer. The CDR3, as DNA: TGTGCCAGCAGTGAAGTGGTAAGGACAGTAAACGGAGAGACCCAGTACTTC. Its protein product is CASSEVVRTVNGETQYF.